This is a list of T cell receptor beta chains from one sample in a study of siplizumab effects on memory and regulatory T cells. Measured with immunoSEQ multiplex PCR; TCRdb has only the in-frame clones, and not every one. The table includes over 85,000 clones, 93% detected once. The specimen sequenced was CD8+ T cells sorted from blood. The origin of the receptors is a human donor in good health. Each CDR3 is given with its conserved first and last residue. D genes are given only for firm matches. Clone size is stated in some rows and not others, as once, few, many or a class when expanded.

.	TRBV4-3	TRBD1	TRBJ1-2	TGCGCCAGCAGCCAAGATCCAGGACAGGGGAACTATGGCTACACCTTC	CASSQDPGQGNYGYTF
.	TRBV7-9	.	TRBJ2-7	TGTGCCAGCAGCTTAGAAGGGCGAGCCTACGAGCAGTACTTC	CASSLEGRAYEQYF
.	TRBV19	.	TRBJ1-1	TGTGCCAGTAGTAACCCTCCGGGGGGCAGGGTAGAGGACAACACTGAAGCTTTCTTT	CASSNPPGGRVEDNTEAFF
.	TRBV7-9	.	TRBJ2-1	TGTGCCAGCAGCTTCAATGAGCAGTTCTTC	CASSFNEQFF
.	TRBV10-2	.	TRBJ1-1	TGCGCCAGCAGGAGGGGGGAGGGATGGACTGAAGCTTTCTTT	CASRRGEGWTEAFF
.	TRBV4-2	.	TRBJ2-7	TGTGCCAGCAGCAACAGTTACGAGCAGTACTTC	CASSNSYEQYF
.	TRBV10-3	TRBD1	TRBJ1-5	TGTGCCATCAGTGACCTAGACGGGACAGGGGCCGAGAGCAATCAGCCCCAGCATTTT	CAISDLDGTGAESNQPQHF
.	TRBV11-3	.	TRBJ2-7	TGTGCCAGCAGCACCTCCGGACTAGGGGGCAACGAGCAGTACTTC	CASSTSGLGGNEQYF
.	TRBV7-6	TRBD2	TRBJ2-7	TGTGCCAGCAGCTTAGCGCTTGAGCGGGAGCTACCCTACGAGCAGTACTTC	CASSLALERELPYEQYF
.	TRBV7-9	TRBD2	TRBJ2-7	TGTGCCAGCAGCTTAGTAAGCGGGACTTCCCCCTACGAGCAGTACTTC	CASSLVSGTSPYEQYF
.	TRBV19	.	TRBJ2-7	TGTGCCAGTAGTACACCAGGGGAGGGGACCTACGAGCAGTACTTC	CASSTPGEGTYEQYF
once	TRBV6-1	.	TRBJ2-2	TGTGCCAGCAAAAACCAGGGGATCGGGGAGCTGTTTTTT	CASKNQGIGELFF
.	TRBV27	.	TRBJ1-1	TGTGCCAGCAGTCCCTCGGGGGATTGGACTGAAGCTTTCTTT	CASSPSGDWTEAFF
.	TRBV2	.	TRBJ1-2	TGTGCCAGCAGTGAAGATGGGGGATCCTATGGCTACACCTTC	CASSEDGGSYGYTF
.	TRBV7-3	TRBD1	TRBJ2-5	TGTGCCAGCAGCTTCGGAACAGGGGGCAGGGAGACCCAGTACTTC	CASSFGTGGRETQYF
.	TRBV7-9	TRBD1	TRBJ2-7	TGTGCCAGCAGCTCGCAGGGGGCAACCTACGAGCAGTACTTC	CASSSQGATYEQYF